These 31 T cell receptor beta chains share one sample of origin, sequenced in a study of T cells after yellow fever vaccination. One entry per CDR3 protein results from TCRdb running MiXCR on the 5' RACE reads. The top ten hold 20% to 25% of the sample, which has approximately 330,000 distinct CDR3 sequences, roughly 4.3% seen once. Here the sequenced sample was PBMCs, taken 5 days after the yellow fever booster vaccination. The receptors here all came from a young man who received the YFV17D yellow fever vaccine.

This clonotype was recorded a few times. The chain combines TRBV5-1 with TRBJ2-7; 10 bases are shared with TRBD2. The CDR3 contains 17 residues. Germline V lookup: CDR1 SGHRS, CDR2 YFSETQ. V shed 4 bases and J 5 bases; nucleotides not matched to a gene: 15. The CDR3: CASSNAEVVAGGHEQYF. CDR3 bases: TGCGCCAGCAGCAATGCTGAAGTGGTAGCGGGGGGACACGAGCAGTACTTC.

The table lists this clonotype with a few counts. The CDR3 nucleotides are TGTGCCAGCTCACCCGTCAGCGGGGGGCCCTCAGATACGCAGTATTTT. It translates to CASSPVSGGPSDTQYF. This chain links TRBV18 with TRBJ2-3, with TRBD2 identical over 9 bases. J was trimmed by 4 bases and V by 3 bases; bases with no gene match: 8. CDR3 length: 16 amino acids. The germline V gene encodes CDR1 KGHSH and CDR2 LQKENI.

This clonotype has just a few counts. The V call is TRBV10-3, the J call TRBJ2-6, with TRBD1 identical over 10 bases. Germline lookup yields CDR1 ENHRY and CDR2 SYGVKD. The V segment lost 3 bases and the J segment 3 bases; nucleotides outside the gene matches: 14. The CDR3 length is 20 residues. The CDR3 region is CAISEGGTGELVLGANVLTF. In DNA form, the CDR3 reads TGTGCCATCAGTGAAGGGGGGACAGGGGAACTAGTACTTGGGGCCAACGTCCTGACTTTC.

This clonotype was observed at least ten times. J is TRBJ2-7 and V is TRBV5-5, with 7 bases fitting TRBD1. The CDR3 loop spans 15 amino acids. V dropped 0 bases and J dropped 3; count of bases not matched to a gene: 6. The germline V gene has CDR1 SGHKS and CDR2 YYEKEE (reference sequence). The DNA of the CDR3 is TGTGCCAGCAGCTTGGGTGGGACAGACCTCTACGAGCAGTACTTC. Residues: CASSLGGTDLYEQYF.

The gene calls are TRBV6-5 and TRBJ1-1; TRBD1 is a possible D gene (6 bases). V lost 0 bases and J 3 bases, leaving 11 bases between the germline ends. Looked up from germline, CDR1 is MNHEY and CDR2 is SVGAGI. The CDR3 is made up of 15 amino acids. The CDR3 protein is CASSYSTEGDTEAFF. The CDR3 nucleotides read TGTGCCAGCAGTTACTCGACCGAGGGGGACACTGAAGCTTTCTTT.

Ten or more counts support this clonotype. This chain links TRBV5-6 with TRBJ1-1; TRBD1 matches 10 bases. The V segment lost 0 bases and the J segment 0 bases; nucleotides outside the gene matches: 23. The CDR3 has 23 residues. Germline-derived CDR1 and CDR2 are SGHDT and YYEEEE. This CDR3 is CASSLVGAGTGVLPELMNTEAFF. The CDR3 region has the DNA TGTGCCAGCAGCTTGGTGGGAGCCGGGACAGGGGTCCTCCCCGAGTTGATGAACACTGAAGCTTTCTTT.

The table lists this clonotype with a few counts. The rearrangement links TRBV5-4 to TRBJ2-7; D is ambiguous. The germline CDR1 and CDR2 sequences are SGHNT and YYREEE (reference sequence). The V end lost 3 bases, the J end lost 2 bases, and 9 bases lay between the germline ends. CDR3 length equals 13 residues. The CDR3, as DNA: TGTGCCAGCAGCTGGTGGGATACCTACGAGCAGTACTTC. It is translated as CASSWWDTYEQYF.

This clonotype was detected only a few times. The V and J genes are TRBV7-3 and TRBJ2-2, with a tentative D call TRBD2 (6 bases). Looked up from germline, CDR1 is SGHTA and CDR2 is FQGTGA. Trimming removed 5 bases at V and 9 bases at J, with 16 bases between. The CDR3 has 14 residues. CDR3 region: CASSPSPGARELFF. CDR3 in DNA: TGTGCCAGCAGCCCCTCCCCGGGAGCCAGGGAGCTGTTTTTT.

This clonotype was recorded many times. For the CDR3, the DNA is TGCGCCAGCAGCCAGGCAGAGGGCGCCTATGGCTACACCTTC. Residues: CASSQAEGAYGYTF. This rearrangement joins TRBV4-3 to TRBJ1-2, with D unclear. CDR1 is LGHNA, CDR2 YSLEER, per germline. The V end was cut by 3 bases, the J end by 4 bases, with 12 bases between. There are 14 residues in the CDR3.

This clonotype has ten or more counts. The J gene is TRBJ2-1, the V gene TRBV23-1; possible D gene TRBD1, 6 bases. TRBV23-1 is classed as an ORF, of uncertain function. Trimming cost V 0 bases and J 0 bases, with 9 bases left between them. This CDR3 spans 16 amino acids. The CDR3 DNA reads TGCGCCAGCAGTCAATCAAGGGGGATCTCCTACAATGAGCAGTTCTTC. Protein product: CASSQSRGISYNEQFF.

This clonotype has a handful of counts. This chain connects TRBV6-1 to TRBJ2-2; D ambiguous. V lost 2 bases and J lost 5, with 12 bases in between. The length of the CDR3 is 15 residues. CDR1 MNHNS and CDR2 SASEGT come from the germline V gene. The CDR3: CASSETPAGTGELFF. As DNA, the CDR3 is TGTGCCAGCAGTGAAACCCCAGCCGGGACCGGGGAGCTGTTTTTT.

The chain joins TRBV5-1 to TRBJ2-5, with 8 positions matching TRBD2. The CDR3 runs to 16 residues. CDR1 is SGHRS, CDR2 YFSETQ, per germline. J was trimmed by 4 bases and V by 1 base; bases with no gene match: 9. This chain's CDR3 is CASSLRPGLGGETQYF. The CDR3 region has the DNA TGCGCCAGCAGCTTGAGACCGGGACTAGGAGGAGAGACCCAGTACTTC.

This clonotype was seen at least ten times. This chain links TRBV7-2 with TRBJ1-5, with D uncertain. V dropped 3 bases and J dropped 4 bases, with 4 bases sitting between them. The CDR3 consists of 12 residues. Germline assignment: CDR1 SGHTA and CDR2 FQGNSA. The CDR3 here is CASSFNNQPQHF. The CDR3 nucleotides read TGTGCCAGCAGCTTCAATAATCAGCCCCAGCATTTT.

The chain joins TRBV5-6 to TRBJ2-3; D not resolved. Trimming took off 0 bases at V and 2 bases at J, with 4 bases between the two ends. The CDR3 contains 13 residues. CDR1 is SGHDT and CDR2 is YYEEEE in the germline V gene. The DNA of the CDR3 is TGTGCCAGCAGCTTGGTTGACACAGATACGCAGTATTTT. It translates to CASSLVDTDTQYF.

A few counts support this clonotype. This chain joins TRBV29-1 and TRBJ1-1; 7 bases line up with TRBD1. The V gene end was trimmed by 4 bases and the J gene end by 9 bases; junction bases not matched to a gene: 11. Per the germline V gene, CDR1 is SQVTM and CDR2 is ANQGSEA. The CDR3 runs 13 residues. CDR3 coding DNA: TGCAGCGTTGTTCCCCGGGACAGACAACAAGCTTTCTTT. This gives the protein CSVVPRDRQQAFF.

There are many counts of this clonotype. The rearrangement uses TRBV10-3 and TRBJ2-7; TRBD1 agrees at 7 bases. This CDR3 comprises 13 residues. V lost 6 bases, J lost 3 bases, and 5 bases stayed unmatched. Per germline, CDR1 ENHRY and CDR2 SYGVKD. CDR3 protein: CAIRDRLVYEQYF. The CDR3 coding sequence is TGTGCCATCAGGGACAGGCTGGTCTACGAGCAGTACTTC.

This clonotype appeared many times. This chain joins TRBV4-3 and TRBJ2-7, with D tentatively TRBD2 (6 bases). V was trimmed by 0 bases and J by 2 bases, leaving 14 bases between them. The CDR3 runs to 16 residues. Germline V CDR1 and CDR2: LGHNA, YSLEER. CDR3 DNA sequence: TGCGCCAGCAGCCAAGATCATGTTAGCGGAACCTACGAGCAGTACTTC. It specifies CASSQDHVSGTYEQYF.

This clonotype came up many times. The V call is TRBV9, the J call TRBJ1-2, with no clear D. V was cut by 7 bases and J by 2 bases, with 6 bases left in between. Germline V gives CDR1 SGDLS, CDR2 YYNGEE. The CDR3 runs to 11 residues. CDR3 region: CASADNYGYTF. The CDR3 bases are TGTGCCAGCGCTGACAACTATGGCTACACCTTC.

Ten or more counts support this clonotype. This CDR3 is CASSLVGDSEQFF. CDR3 sequence (DNA): TGTGCCAGCAGCTTAGTCGGCGATAGTGAGCAGTTCTTC. The chain has TRBV7-2 and TRBJ2-1; the D is unclear. The CDR3 has 13 residues. Germline CDR1 and CDR2: SGHTA and FQGNSA. Trimming stripped 1 base from V and 9 bases from J, with 10 bases between.

This chain links TRBV6-5 with TRBJ2-7, with 11 bases fitting TRBD1. Germline CDR1 and CDR2: MNHEY and SVGAGI. V gave up 2 bases and J gave up 7 bases; unmatched junction bases: 10. This CDR3 region has 16 residues. The CDR3 region is CASSYGPGTGGNEQYF. CDR3 DNA: TGTGCCAGCAGTTACGGGCCCGGGACAGGGGGAAATGAGCAGTACTTC.

This clonotype has a count of ten or more. The chain joins TRBV7-2 to TRBJ2-1; 8 bases are a match to TRBD2. V shed 7 bases and J 5 bases; nucleotides not matched to a gene: 10. This CDR3 has 15 residues. The germline gives CDR1 SGHTA, CDR2 FQGNSA. The CDR3 region is CASMVARGGDNEQFF. CDR3 coding DNA: TGTGCCAGCATGGTAGCACGGGGGGGGGACAATGAGCAGTTCTTC.

This clonotype was recorded at least ten times. The gene calls are TRBV5-4 and TRBJ2-3; 8 nucleotides agree with TRBD2. V was pared by 6 bases and J by 6 bases, with 6 bases of the junction left unmatched. Per the germline V gene, CDR1 is SGHNT and CDR2 is YYREEE (reference sequence). CDR3 length equals 13 residues. CDR3 sequence reads: CASKNSGVDTQYF. The DNA for the CDR3 is TGTGCCAGCAAGAATAGCGGGGTGGATACGCAGTATTTT.

This clonotype was found many times. V is TRBV15 and J is TRBJ2-5; TRBD1 or TRBD2 may be the D gene (6 bases each). V gave up 3 bases and J gave up 5 bases, with 16 bases separating them. CDR1 and CDR2 from the germline V gene are LNHNV and YYDKDF (reference sequence). This CDR3 comprises 15 residues. The CDR3 DNA reads as TGTGCCACCAGCAGTCCCAGGAGGGGGGAGGAGACCCAGTACTTC. It yields the protein CATSSPRRGEETQYF.

This clonotype was seen more than once but under ten times. This sequence joins TRBV6-5 and TRBJ1-4; D possibly corresponds to TRBD1 (6 bases). The germline V gene has CDR1 MNHEY and CDR2 SVGAGI. The CDR3 is 14 amino acids. The V end was cut by 6 bases, the J end by 4 bases, with 12 bases between. DNA for the CDR3: TGTGCCAGCAGGCCGACAGGTCTTAATGAAAAACTGTTTTTT. Protein sequence: CASRPTGLNEKLFF.

There are many counts of this clonotype. The V call is TRBV20-1, the J call TRBJ1-2; 10 nucleotides align to TRBD1. The CDR3 loop spans 14 amino acids. V shed 1 base, J shed 2 bases, and the junction held 1 base outside the gene matches. Germline V gene lookup returns CDR1 DFQATT and CDR2 SNEGSKA (reference sequence). CDR3 amino acids: CSARGDRGNYGYTF. The CDR3 DNA follows: TGCAGTGCTAGAGGGGACAGGGGAAACTATGGCTACACCTTC.

This chain joins TRBV6-1 and TRBJ1-1; D possibly corresponds to TRBD1 (6 bases). This CDR3 has 14 amino acids. Germline CDR1 is MNHNS and CDR2 is SASEGT. V lost 1 base, J lost 7 bases, and 13 bases lay in between. The CDR3, as DNA: TGTGCCAGCAGTGAAGTGGGGGCGCGTAGTGAAGCTTTCTTT. This gives the protein CASSEVGARSEAFF.

The chain uses TRBV9 and TRBJ2-5; the D gene is possibly TRBD2 (6 bases). Germline V gene data show CDR1 as SGDLS and CDR2 as YYNGEE. Trimming pared 3 bases from V and 7 bases from J, leaving 16 bases between. This CDR3 contains 14 residues. The CDR3 region has the DNA TGTGCCAGCAGCGAAGGAGGGACCCTAGGGACCCAGTACTTC. It is translated as CASSEGGTLGTQYF.

This clonotype was seen at least ten times. The genes are TRBV4-1 and TRBJ2-7, with D perhaps matching TRBD1 (8 bases). The V gene lost 1 base and the J gene lost 2 bases, with 18 bases spanning the gap. The germline gives CDR1 MGHRA, CDR2 YSYEKL. The CDR3 is 17 residues long. CDR3 nucleotides: TGCGCCAGCAGCCAAGCCCCGATACAGGGGGGGGCCTACGAGCAGTACTTC. It is translated as CASSQAPIQGGAYEQYF.

V usage is TRBV20-1 and J usage is TRBJ1-6; 9 bases line up with TRBD1. The CDR3 is 13 amino acids. Germline V gives CDR1 DFQATT, CDR2 SNEGSKA (reference sequence). Unmatched junction bases numbered 5, after V lost 6 bases and J lost 8 bases. The CDR3 DNA sequence: TGCAGTGCCTCTCGGACAGGGGATTCACCCCTCCACTTT. Translating gives CSASRTGDSPLHF.

This sequence joins TRBV4-3 and TRBJ2-2; TRBD1 is a possible D gene (5 bases). CDR3 length equals 16 residues. V was clipped by 0 bases and J by 2 bases, with 10 bases between them. Germline V gene data show CDR1 as LGHNA and CDR2 as YSLEER. The CDR3 sequence is CASSQDPQGNTGELFF. CDR3 nucleotides: TGCGCCAGCAGCCAAGATCCCCAGGGTAACACCGGGGAGCTGTTTTTT.

This chain links TRBV7-3 with TRBJ2-5; the match to TRBD2 covers 13 bases. Germline CDR1 and CDR2: SGHTA and FQGTGA. The CDR3 length is 15 residues. The J segment lost 4 bases and the V segment lost 5 bases, leaving 4 bases of the junction unmatched. The CDR3 region is CASSRTSGGGETQYF. In nucleotides, the CDR3 is TGTGCCAGCAGCCGGACTAGCGGGGGCGGAGAGACCCAGTACTTC.